This T cell receptor beta chain derives from a study of T cells of healthy individuals. Trimming took 6 bases from V and 3 from J; bases not matched to a gene: 3. This CDR3 has 15 residues. This clonotype was seen just once. TCRdb called the 5' RACE reads again in MiXCR, with one record for every CDR3 protein. The top ten hold around 5.1% of the sample, which has 55,000 to 65,000 distinct CDR3 sequences, roughly 17% seen once. The chain combines TRBV12-3 or TRBV12-4 with TRBJ1-5; 12 nucleotides line up with TRBD1. The clonotype originates from a human donor in good health. CDR3 amino acids: CASSSGQGANQPQHF. The DNA of the CDR3 is TGTGCCAGCAGCTCGGGACAGGGGGCCAATCAGCCCCAGCATTTT.